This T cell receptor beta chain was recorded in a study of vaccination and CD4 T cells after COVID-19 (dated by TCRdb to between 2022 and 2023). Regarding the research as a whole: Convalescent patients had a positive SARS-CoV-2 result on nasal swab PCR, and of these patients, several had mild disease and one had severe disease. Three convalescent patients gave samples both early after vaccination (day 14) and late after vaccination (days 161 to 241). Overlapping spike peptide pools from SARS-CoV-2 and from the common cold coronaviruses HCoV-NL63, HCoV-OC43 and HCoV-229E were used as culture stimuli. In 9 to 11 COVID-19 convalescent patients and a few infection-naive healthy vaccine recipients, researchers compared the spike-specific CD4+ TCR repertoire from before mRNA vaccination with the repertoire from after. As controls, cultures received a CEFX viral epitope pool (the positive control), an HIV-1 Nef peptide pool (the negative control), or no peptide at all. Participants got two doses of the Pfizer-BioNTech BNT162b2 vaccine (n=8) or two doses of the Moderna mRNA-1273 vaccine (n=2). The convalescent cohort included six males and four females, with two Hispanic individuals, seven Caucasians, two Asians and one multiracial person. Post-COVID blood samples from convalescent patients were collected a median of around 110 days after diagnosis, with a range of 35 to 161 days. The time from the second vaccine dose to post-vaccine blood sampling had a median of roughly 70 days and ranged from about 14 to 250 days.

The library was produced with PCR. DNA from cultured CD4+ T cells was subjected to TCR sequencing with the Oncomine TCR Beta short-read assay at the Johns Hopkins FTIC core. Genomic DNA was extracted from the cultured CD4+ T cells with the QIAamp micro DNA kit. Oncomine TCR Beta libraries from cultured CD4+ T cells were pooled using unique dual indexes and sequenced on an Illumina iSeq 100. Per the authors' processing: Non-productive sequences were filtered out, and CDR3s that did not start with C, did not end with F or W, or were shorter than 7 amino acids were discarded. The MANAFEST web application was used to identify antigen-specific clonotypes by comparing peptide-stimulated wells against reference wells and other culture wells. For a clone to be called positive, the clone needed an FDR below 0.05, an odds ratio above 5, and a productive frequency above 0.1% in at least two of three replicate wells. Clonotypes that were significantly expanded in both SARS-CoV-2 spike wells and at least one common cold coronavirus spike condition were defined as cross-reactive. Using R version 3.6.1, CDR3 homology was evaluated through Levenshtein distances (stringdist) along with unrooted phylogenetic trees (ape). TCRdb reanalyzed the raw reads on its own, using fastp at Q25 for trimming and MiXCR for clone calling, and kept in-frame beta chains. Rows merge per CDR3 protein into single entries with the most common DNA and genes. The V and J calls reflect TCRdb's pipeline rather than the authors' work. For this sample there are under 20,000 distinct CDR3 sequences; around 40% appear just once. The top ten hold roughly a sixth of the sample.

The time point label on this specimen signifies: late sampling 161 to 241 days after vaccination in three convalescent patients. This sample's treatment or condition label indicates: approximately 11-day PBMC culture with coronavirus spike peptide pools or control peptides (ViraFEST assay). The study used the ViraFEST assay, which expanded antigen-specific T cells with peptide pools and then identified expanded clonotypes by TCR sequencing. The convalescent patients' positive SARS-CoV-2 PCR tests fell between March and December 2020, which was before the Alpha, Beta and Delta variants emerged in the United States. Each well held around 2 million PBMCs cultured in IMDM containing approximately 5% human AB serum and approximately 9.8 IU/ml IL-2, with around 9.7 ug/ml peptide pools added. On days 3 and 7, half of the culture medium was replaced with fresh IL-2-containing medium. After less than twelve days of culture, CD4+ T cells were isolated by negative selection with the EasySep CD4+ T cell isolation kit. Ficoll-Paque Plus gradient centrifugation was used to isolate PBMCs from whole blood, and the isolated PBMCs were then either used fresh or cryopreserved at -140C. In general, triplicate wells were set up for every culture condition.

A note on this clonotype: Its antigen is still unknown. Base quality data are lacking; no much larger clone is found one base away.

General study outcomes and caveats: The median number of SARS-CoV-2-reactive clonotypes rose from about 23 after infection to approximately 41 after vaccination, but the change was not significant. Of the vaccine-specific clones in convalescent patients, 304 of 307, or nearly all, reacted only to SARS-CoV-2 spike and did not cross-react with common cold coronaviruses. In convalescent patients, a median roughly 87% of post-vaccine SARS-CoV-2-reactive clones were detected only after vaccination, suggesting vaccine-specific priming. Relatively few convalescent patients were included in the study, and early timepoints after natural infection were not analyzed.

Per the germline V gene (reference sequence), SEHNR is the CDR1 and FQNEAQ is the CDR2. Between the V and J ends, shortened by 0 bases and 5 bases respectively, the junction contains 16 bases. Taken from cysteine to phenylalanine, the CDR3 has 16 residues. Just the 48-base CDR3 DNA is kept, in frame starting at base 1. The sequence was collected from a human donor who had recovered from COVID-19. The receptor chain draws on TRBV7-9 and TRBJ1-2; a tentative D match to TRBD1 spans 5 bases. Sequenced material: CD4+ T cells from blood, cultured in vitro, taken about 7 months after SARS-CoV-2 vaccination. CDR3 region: CASSLAPAGVSYGYTF. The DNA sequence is TGTGCCAGCAGCTTAGCCCCGGCGGGGGTATCATATGGCTACACCTTC. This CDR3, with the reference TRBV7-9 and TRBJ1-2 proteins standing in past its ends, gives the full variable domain DTGVSQNPRHKITKRGQNVTFRCDPISEHNRLYWYRQTLGQGPEFLTYFQNEAQLEKSRLLSDRFSAERPKGSFSTLEIQRTEQGDSAMYLCASSLAPAGVSYGYTFGSGTRLTVV.